A selection of T cell receptor beta chains follows, all from one sample in a study of early T cells in non-severe SARS-CoV-2 infection. TCRdb fed the 5' RACE reads into MiXCR, producing one record per CDR3 protein. The table includes 60,000 to 70,000 distinct CDR3 sequences, more than 4% detected once. The specimen was whole blood. The receptor set was obtained from an adult who was a healthcare worker with PCR-confirmed SARS-CoV-2 infection or an uninfected control (not recorded which). Each CDR3 is given with its conserved first and last residue. D genes are given only for firm matches. Rows give clone size only sometimes, using once, few, many, or a class for an expanded clone.

v_gene,abundance,j_gene,d_gene,CDR3aa,CDR3nt
TRBV6-5,many,TRBJ1-1,.,CASSYGGALKRTEAFF,TGTGCCAGCAGTTACGGTGGGGCACTAAAGAGGACTGAAGCTTTCTTT
TRBV6-6,many,TRBJ2-3,.,CASSPRSARSTDTQYF,TGTGCCAGCAGCCCGCGTAGCGCAAGAAGCACAGATACGCAGTATTTT
TRBV7-3,few,TRBJ2-3,.,CASSHFATQYF,TGTGCCAGCAGCCATTTCGCAACGCAGTATTTT
TRBV2,few,TRBJ1-5,.,CASTEGYNQPQHF,TGTGCCAGCACCGAAGGATACAATCAGCCCCAGCATTTT
TRBV20-1,few,TRBJ2-2,.,CSANPRDTGELFF,TGCAGTGCTAACCCCAGGGACACCGGGGAGCTGTTTTTT
TRBV24-1,.,TRBJ2-3,.,CATSDFGNTQYF,TGTGCCACCAGTGATTTCGGGAATACGCAGTATTTT
TRBV5-5,many,TRBJ2-4,.,CASSFNTKNIQYF,TGTGCCAGCAGCTTTAACACGAAAAACATTCAGTACTTC
TRBV7-3,many,TRBJ1-1,.,CASRQTVNTEAFF,TGTGCCAGCAGGCAGACAGTGAACACTGAAGCTTTCTTT
TRBV7-9,many,TRBJ2-3,.,CASSFPRTDTQYF,TGTGCCAGCAGCTTCCCGCGCACAGATACGCAGTATTTT
TRBV5-1,few,TRBJ2-1,.,CASSLVTLPPNEQFF,TGCGCCAGCAGCTTGGTAACCTTACCCCCAAATGAGCAGTTCTTC
TRBV4-3,few,TRBJ2-7,TRBD2,CASSQDFGGTAYEQYF,TGCGCCAGCAGCCAAGATTTCGGGGGGACCGCCTACGAGCAGTACTTC
TRBV27,.,TRBJ2-1,.,CASSLYRRGDEQFF,TGTGCCAGCAGTTTATACAGGAGGGGCGATGAGCAGTTCTTC
TRBV20-1,.,TRBJ2-4,TRBD2,CSATLAEAKNIQYF,TGCAGTGCTACACTAGCGGAAGCCAAAAACATTCAGTACTTC
TRBV4-1,many,TRBJ2-1,.,CASSHQQAEQFF,TGCGCCAGCAGCCATCAGCAGGCGGAGCAGTTCTTC
TRBV11-3,many,TRBJ1-2,.,CASSSCPMPNYGYTF,TGTGCCAGCAGCTCGTGCCCAATGCCTAACTATGGCTACACCTTC
TRBV20-1,many,TRBJ1-2,.,CSAREPGRINYGYTF,TGCAGTGCTAGAGAACCAGGGAGGATTAACTATGGCTACACCTTC
TRBV18,.,TRBJ2-1,TRBD2,CASSPPAGGDEQFF,TGTGCCAGCTCACCACCGGCGGGAGGCGATGAGCAGTTCTTC
TRBV5-1,many,TRBJ2-2,.,CASSEMNTGELFF,TGCGCCAGCAGCGAGATGAACACCGGGGAGCTGTTTTTT